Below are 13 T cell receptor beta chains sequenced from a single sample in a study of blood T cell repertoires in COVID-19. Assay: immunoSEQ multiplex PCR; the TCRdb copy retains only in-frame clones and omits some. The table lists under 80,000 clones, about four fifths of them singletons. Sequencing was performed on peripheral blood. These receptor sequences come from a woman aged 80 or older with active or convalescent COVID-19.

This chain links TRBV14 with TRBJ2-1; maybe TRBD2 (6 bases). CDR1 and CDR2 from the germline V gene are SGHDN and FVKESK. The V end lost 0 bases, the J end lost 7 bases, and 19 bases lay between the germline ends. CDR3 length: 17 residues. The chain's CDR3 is CASSQDRSGGDENEQFF. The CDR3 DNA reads TGTGCCAGCAGCCAAGATCGAAGCGGCGGGGATGAGAATGAGCAGTTCTTC.

CDR3 DNA sequence: TGTGCCAGCAGTTACACCGGGACAGGGAACACTGAAGCTTTCTTT. Translation gives CASSYTGTGNTEAFF. This chain links TRBV6-2 or TRBV6-3 with TRBJ1-1; TRBD1 matches 8 bases. CDR3 length equals 15 residues. J lost 1 base, V lost 2 bases, and 3 bases had no gene match. Germline-derived CDR1 and CDR2 are MNHEY and SVGEGT.

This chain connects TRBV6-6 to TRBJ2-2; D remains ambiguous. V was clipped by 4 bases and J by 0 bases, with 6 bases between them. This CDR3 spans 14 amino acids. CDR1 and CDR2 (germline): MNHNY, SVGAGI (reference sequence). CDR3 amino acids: CASSSGPNTGELFF. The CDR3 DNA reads TGTGCCAGCAGTTCTGGGCCGAACACCGGGGAGCTGTTTTTT.

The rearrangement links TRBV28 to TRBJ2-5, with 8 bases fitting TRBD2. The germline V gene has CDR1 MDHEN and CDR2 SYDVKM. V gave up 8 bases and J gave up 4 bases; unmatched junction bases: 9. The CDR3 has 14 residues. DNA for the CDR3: TGTGCCAGCGTTTCGGGGGGGCGAGGAGAGACCCAGTACTTC. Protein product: CASVSGGRGETQYF.

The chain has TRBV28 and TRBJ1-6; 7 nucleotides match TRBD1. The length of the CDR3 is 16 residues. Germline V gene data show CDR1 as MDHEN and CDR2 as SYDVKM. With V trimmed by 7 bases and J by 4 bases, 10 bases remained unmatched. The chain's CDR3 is CASTGQAEYYNSPLHF. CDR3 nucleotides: TGTGCCAGCACCGGACAGGCGGAATATTATAATTCACCCCTCCACTTT.

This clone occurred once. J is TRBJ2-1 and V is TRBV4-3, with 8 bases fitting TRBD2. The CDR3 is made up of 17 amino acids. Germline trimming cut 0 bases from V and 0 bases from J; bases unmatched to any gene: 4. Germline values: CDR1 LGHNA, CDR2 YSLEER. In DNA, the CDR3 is TGCGCCAGCAGCCAAGAAAGAGCGGGAGACTCCTACAATGAGCAGTTCTTC. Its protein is CASSQERAGDSYNEQFF.

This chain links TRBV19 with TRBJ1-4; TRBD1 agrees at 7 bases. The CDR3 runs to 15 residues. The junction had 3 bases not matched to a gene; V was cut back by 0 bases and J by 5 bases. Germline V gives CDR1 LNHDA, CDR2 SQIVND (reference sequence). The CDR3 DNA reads TGTGCCAGTAGTATAGACCGGGACAGCAATGAAAAACTGTTTTTT. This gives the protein CASSIDRDSNEKLFF.

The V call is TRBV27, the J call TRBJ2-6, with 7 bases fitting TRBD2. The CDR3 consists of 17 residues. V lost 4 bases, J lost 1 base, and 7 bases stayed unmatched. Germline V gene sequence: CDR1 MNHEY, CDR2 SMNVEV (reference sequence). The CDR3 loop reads CASSSLVGGSGANVLTF. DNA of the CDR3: TGTGCCAGCAGTTCTTTGGTCGGGGGGTCTGGGGCCAACGTCCTGACTTTC.

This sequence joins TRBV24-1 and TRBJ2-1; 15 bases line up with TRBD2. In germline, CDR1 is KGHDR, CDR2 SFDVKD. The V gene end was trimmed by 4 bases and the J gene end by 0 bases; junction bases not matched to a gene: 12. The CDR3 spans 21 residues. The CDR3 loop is CATSDTGQGLAGGNSYNEQFF. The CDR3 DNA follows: TGTGCCACCAGTGACACAGGACAGGGACTAGCGGGAGGCAACTCCTACAATGAGCAGTTCTTC.

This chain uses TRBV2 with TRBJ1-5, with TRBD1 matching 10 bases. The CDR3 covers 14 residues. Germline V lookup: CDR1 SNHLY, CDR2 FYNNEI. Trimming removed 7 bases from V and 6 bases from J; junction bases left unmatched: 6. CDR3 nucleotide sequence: TGTGCCAGCAATCCGGGACAGGGGAGTCAGCCCCAGCATTTT. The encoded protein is CASNPGQGSQPQHF.

The CDR3, as DNA: TGTGCCAGCAGGCGTGGCGGCGGGGGGGTCTCCTACAATGAGCAGTTCTTC. Its translation: CASRRGGGGVSYNEQFF. This chain links TRBV5-6 with TRBJ2-1; 9 bases fit TRBD2. From germline, CDR1 is SGHDT and CDR2 YYEEEE. This CDR3 has 17 amino acids. V dropped 5 bases and J dropped 0; count of bases not matched to a gene: 9.

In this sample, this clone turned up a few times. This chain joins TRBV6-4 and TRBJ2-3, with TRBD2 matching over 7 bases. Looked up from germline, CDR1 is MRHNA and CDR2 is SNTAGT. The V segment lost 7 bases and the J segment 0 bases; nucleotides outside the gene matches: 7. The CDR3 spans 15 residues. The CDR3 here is CASKKAGTSTDTQYF. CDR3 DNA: TGTGCCAGCAAAAAAGCGGGGACTAGCACAGATACGCAGTATTTT.

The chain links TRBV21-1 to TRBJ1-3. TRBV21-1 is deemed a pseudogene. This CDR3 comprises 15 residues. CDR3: CASSKVEGSGNTIYF. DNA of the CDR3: TGTGCCAGCAGCAAAGTGGAGGGTTCTGGAAACACCATATATTTT.